The 18 T cell receptor beta chains below come from one sample, sequenced in a study of type 1 and type 2 diabetes patients. Genomic DNA was the PCR template. Amplification of the beta chain CDR3 used 30 forward and 13 reverse multiplex primers. TCRdb independently ran MiXCR on the multiplex PCR reads; one entry per CDR3 protein. Of 270,000 or so distinct CDR3 sequences listed, around 50% are singletons. The specimen was peripheral blood mononuclear cells (PBMCs). Source of these receptors: a man younger than 30 with type 2 diabetes.

This chain uses TRBV4-1 with TRBJ2-5, with D unresolved. The V end was cut by 1 base, the J end by 7 bases, with 10 bases between. The CDR3 spans 13 residues. Germline V gene lookup returns CDR1 MGHRA and CDR2 YSYEKL. CDR3 nucleotides: TGCGCCAGCAGCCAAGGTGAGGAAGGGACCCAGTACTTC. Protein: CASSQGEEGTQYF.

The chain employs TRBV2 and TRBJ1-4; possible D gene TRBD1, 6 bases. The germline V and J ends were trimmed by 11 bases and 7 bases, with 17 bases remaining between them. Looked up from germline, CDR1 is SNHLY and CDR2 is FYNNEI. The CDR3 totals 13 residues. This CDR3 reads CAWVRQDPEKLFF. The CDR3 bases are TGTGCCTGGGTACGACAGGACCCTGAAAAACTGTTTTTT.

Concerning this clonotype: Just one base apart from a much larger clone, this may be a read error. CDR3 residues: CASSSAGGETQYF. The DNA of the CDR3 is TGTGCCAGCAGCTCAGCAGGGGGGGAGACCCAGTACTTC. This chain links TRBV7-3 with TRBJ2-5, with TRBD1 as a possible D gene (7 bases). The CDR3 totals 13 residues. Germline CDR1 reads SGHTA; CDR2 reads FQGTGA. V was cut by 4 bases and J by 5 bases, with 11 bases left in between.

V gene TRBV18 combines with J gene TRBJ2-5; D could derive from TRBD1 or TRBD2 (5 bases each). The ends were cut back, 3 bases at V and 4 bases at J, with 18 bases in the middle. Germline V gives CDR1 KGHSH, CDR2 LQKENI. The CDR3 spans 16 residues. The CDR3: CASSPEGTVRLETQYF. The CDR3 region has the DNA TGTGCCAGCTCACCGGAAGGGACGGTTCGCCTAGAGACCCAGTACTTC.

The sample holds a few counts of this clonotype. The chain employs TRBV19 and TRBJ2-1; weak D call: TRBD2 (6 bases). Per germline, CDR1 LNHDA and CDR2 SQIVND (reference sequence). The CDR3 sequence is 14 residues long. V was cut by 8 bases and J by 0 bases, with 11 bases left in between. This CDR3 reads CASDIGGSYNEQFF. The CDR3 DNA reads as TGTGCCAGTGATATCGGGGGCTCCTACAATGAGCAGTTCTTC.

The chain carries TRBV2 and TRBJ1-5, with D hard to call. With 5 bases removed from V and 0 bases from J, the gap between germline ends came to 11 bases. In germline, CDR1 is SNHLY, CDR2 FYNNEI. The CDR3 spans 15 residues. The CDR3 here is CASSYSRVSNQPQHF. The CDR3 DNA sequence: TGTGCCAGCAGTTACTCGAGGGTTAGCAATCAGCCCCAGCATTTT.

This clonotype was counted many times. The chain couples TRBV19 to TRBJ2-2; D not resolved. In germline, CDR1 is LNHDA, CDR2 SQIVND (reference sequence). The CDR3 sequence is 12 residues long. Trimming removed 2 bases at V and 7 bases at J, with 5 bases between. The CDR3 spells CASSISYGELFF. DNA for the CDR3: TGTGCCAGTAGTATAAGTTACGGGGAGCTGTTTTTT.

V and J are TRBV2 and TRBJ2-3; 10 bases agree with TRBD2. The junction had 7 bases not matched to a gene; V was cut back by 7 bases and J by 3 bases. CDR3 size: 15 residues. Germline lookup yields CDR1 SNHLY and CDR2 FYNNEI. CDR3 bases: TGTGCCAGCACGGCAAGCGGGAGGGGGACAGATACGCAGTATTTT. Residues: CASTASGRGTDTQYF.

The chain couples TRBV12-3 or TRBV12-4 to TRBJ1-4; 8 bases line up with TRBD1. The CDR3 sequence is 15 residues long. Trimming removed 6 bases from V and 2 bases from J; junction bases left unmatched: 5. The CDR3 DNA reads TGTGCCAGCAGGGGGACAGGAACCACTAATGAAAAACTGTTTTTT. Its protein product is CASRGTGTTNEKLFF.

The chain couples TRBV20-1 to TRBJ2-7; TRBD1 might be the D (5 bases). This CDR3 region has 13 residues. V was shortened by 6 bases and J by 2 bases, with 14 bases between the two germline ends. Germline assignment: CDR1 DFQATT and CDR2 SNEGSKA (reference sequence). The CDR3: CSATWGLTYEQYF. The CDR3 nucleotides are TGCAGTGCCACTTGGGGCCTCACCTACGAGCAGTACTTC.

In its sample, this clonotype was seen a few times. This chain joins TRBV2 and TRBJ2-7, with TRBD2 as a possible D gene (5 bases). Trimming stripped 3 bases from V and 0 bases from J, with 9 bases between. The CDR3 extends over 14 amino acids. In germline, CDR1 is SNHLY, CDR2 FYNNEI. Written as DNA, the CDR3 is TGTGCCAGCAGTGAGGGGAGCGCCTCCTACGAGCAGTACTTC. As protein: CASSEGSASYEQYF.

The chain employs TRBV9 and TRBJ2-7; no reliable D call. Deletions cut 4 bases from V and 0 bases from J, with 14 bases between. Per germline, CDR1 SGDLS and CDR2 YYNGEE. This CDR3 has 15 amino acids. CDR3 nucleotides: TGTGCCAGCAGCCAGAAGGGCGGATTCTCCTACGAGCAGTACTTC. This gives the protein CASSQKGGFSYEQYF. The whole variable domain, remainder taken from reference TRBV9 and TRBJ2-7, is DSGVTQTPKHLITATGQRVTLRCSPRSGDLSVYWYQQSLDQGLQFLIQYYNGEERAKGNILERFSAQQFPDLHSELNLSSLELGDSALYFCASSQKGGFSYEQYFGPGTRLTVT.

The chain couples TRBV7-3 to TRBJ2-1; 7 bases line up with TRBD2. There are 15 residues in the CDR3. Per the germline V gene, CDR1 is SGHTA and CDR2 is FQGTGA. The V and J ends lost 5 bases and 4 bases, in that order; junction bases with no gene match: 8. The CDR3 DNA sequence: TGTGCCAGCAGCCCGAGACTAGCCGTGTACAATGAGCAGTTCTTC. As protein: CASSPRLAVYNEQFF.

CDR3 coding DNA: TGTGCCAGCAGCCACGGGACTAGCGGGAGTGGGACCGATGAGCAGTTCTTC. Translation gives CASSHGTSGSGTDEQFF. The chain combines TRBV7-9 with TRBJ2-5; 14 bases match TRBD2. The J call is in doubt because the DNA end fits TRBJ2-1 better. CDR1 and CDR2 from the germline V gene are SEHNR and FQNEAQ (reference sequence). CDR3 length: 17 residues.

The J gene is TRBJ2-7, the V gene TRBV20-1, with a possible D match to TRBD1 (6 bases). The germline gives CDR1 DFQATT, CDR2 SNEGSKA (reference sequence). V lost 3 bases and J 2 bases, leaving 20 bases between the germline ends. The CDR3 has 16 amino acids. In DNA form, the CDR3 reads TGCAGTGCTAGTCGCATGGAAGGGGGACCGACCTACGAGCAGTACTTC. This encodes CSASRMEGGPTYEQYF.

The chain couples TRBV29-1 to TRBJ2-5; D gene unclear. CDR1 is SQVTM, CDR2 ANQGSEA, per germline. CDR3 length: 10 amino acids. V dropped 7 bases and J dropped 0 bases, with 3 bases sitting between them. In DNA, the CDR3 is TGCAGCGCGGACCAAGAGACCCAGTACTTC. Its translation is CSADQETQYF.

The rearrangement joins TRBV4-3 to TRBJ2-3; D gene uncertain. Trimming took 3 bases from V and 0 from J, leaving 7 bases between them. The germline CDR1 and CDR2 sequences are LGHNA and YSLEER. The CDR3 covers 14 residues. This CDR3 reads CASSQESSTDTQYF. The CDR3, as DNA: TGCGCCAGCAGCCAGGAGTCTAGCACAGATACGCAGTATTTT.

The CDR3 nucleotides are TGTGCCAGCAGGGCGGTTTGGGGGGATACGCAGTATTTT. This encodes CASRAVWGDTQYF. The chain carries TRBV7-2 and TRBJ2-3, with D tentatively TRBD1 or TRBD2 (5 bases each). Germline V gene data show CDR1 as SGHTA and CDR2 as FQGNSA. The CDR3 runs to 13 residues. V gave up 6 bases and J gave up 6 bases, with 13 bases separating them.